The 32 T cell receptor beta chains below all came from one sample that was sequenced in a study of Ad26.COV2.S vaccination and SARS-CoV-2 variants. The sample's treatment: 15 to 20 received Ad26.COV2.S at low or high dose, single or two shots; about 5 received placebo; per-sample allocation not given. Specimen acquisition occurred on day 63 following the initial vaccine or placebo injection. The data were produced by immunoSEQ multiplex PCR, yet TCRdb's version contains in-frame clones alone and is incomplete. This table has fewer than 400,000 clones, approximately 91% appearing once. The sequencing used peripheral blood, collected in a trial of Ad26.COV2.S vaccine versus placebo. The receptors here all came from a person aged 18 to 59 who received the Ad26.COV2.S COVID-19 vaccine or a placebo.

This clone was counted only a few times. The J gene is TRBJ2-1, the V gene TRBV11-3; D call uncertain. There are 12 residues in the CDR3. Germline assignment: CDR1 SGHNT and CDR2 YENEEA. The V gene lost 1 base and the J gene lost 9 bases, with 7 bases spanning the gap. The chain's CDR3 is CASSLADTEQFF. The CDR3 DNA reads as TGTGCCAGCAGCTTAGCTGACACTGAGCAGTTCTTC.

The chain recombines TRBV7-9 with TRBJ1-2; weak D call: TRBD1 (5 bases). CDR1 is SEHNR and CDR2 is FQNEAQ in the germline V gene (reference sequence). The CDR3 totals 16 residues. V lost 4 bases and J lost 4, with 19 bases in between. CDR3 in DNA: TGTGCCAGCAGCTCATACAGGACCAGGGCGGGCTATGGCTACACCTTC. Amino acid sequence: CASSSYRTRAGYGYTF.

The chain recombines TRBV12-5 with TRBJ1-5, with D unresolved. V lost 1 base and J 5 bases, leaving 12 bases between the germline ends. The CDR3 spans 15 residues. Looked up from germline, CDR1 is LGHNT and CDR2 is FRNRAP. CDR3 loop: CASGLAREGYQPQHF. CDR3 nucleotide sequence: TGTGCTAGTGGTTTGGCGCGGGAAGGATATCAGCCCCAGCATTTT. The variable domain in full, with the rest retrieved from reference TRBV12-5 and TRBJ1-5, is DARVTQTPRHKVTEMGQEVTMRCQPILGHNTVFWYRQTMMQGLELLAYFRNRAPLDDSGMPKDRFSAEMPDATLATLKIQPSEPRDSAVYFCASGLAREGYQPQHFGDGTRLSIL.

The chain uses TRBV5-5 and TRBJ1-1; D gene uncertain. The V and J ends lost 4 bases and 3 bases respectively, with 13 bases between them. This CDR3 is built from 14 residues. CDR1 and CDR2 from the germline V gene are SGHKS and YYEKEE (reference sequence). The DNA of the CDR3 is TGTGCCAGCAGCGTTCAACGTGGGTACACTGAAGCTTTCTTT. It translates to CASSVQRGYTEAFF.

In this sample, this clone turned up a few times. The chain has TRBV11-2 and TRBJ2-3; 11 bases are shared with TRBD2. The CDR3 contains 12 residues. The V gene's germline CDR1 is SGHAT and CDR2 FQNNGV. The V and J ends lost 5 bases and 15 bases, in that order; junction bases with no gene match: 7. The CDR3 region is CASSPTSGRSYF. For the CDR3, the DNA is TGTGCCAGCAGCCCTACTAGCGGGAGATCTTATTTT.

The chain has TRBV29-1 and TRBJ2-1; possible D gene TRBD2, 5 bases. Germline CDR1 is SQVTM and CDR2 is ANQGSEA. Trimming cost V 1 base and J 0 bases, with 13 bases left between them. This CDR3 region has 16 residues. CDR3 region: CSVEVIRGGSYNEQFF. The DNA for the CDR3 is TGCAGCGTTGAAGTTATCCGGGGTGGCTCCTACAATGAGCAGTTCTTC.

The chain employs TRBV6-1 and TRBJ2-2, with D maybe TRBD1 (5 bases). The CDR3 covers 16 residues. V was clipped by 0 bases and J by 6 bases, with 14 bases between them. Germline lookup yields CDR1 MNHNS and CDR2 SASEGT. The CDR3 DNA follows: TGTGCCAGCAGTGAAGCAGCAGGGAATTGGCCCGGGGAGCTGTTTTTT. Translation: CASSEAAGNWPGELFF.

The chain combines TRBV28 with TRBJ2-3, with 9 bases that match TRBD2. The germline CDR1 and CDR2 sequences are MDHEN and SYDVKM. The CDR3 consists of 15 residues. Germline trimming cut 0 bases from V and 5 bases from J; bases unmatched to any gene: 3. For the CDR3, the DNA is TGTGCCAGCAGTTTATGGCGGGAGGGCCAAGATACGCAGTATTTT. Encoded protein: CASSLWREGQDTQYF.

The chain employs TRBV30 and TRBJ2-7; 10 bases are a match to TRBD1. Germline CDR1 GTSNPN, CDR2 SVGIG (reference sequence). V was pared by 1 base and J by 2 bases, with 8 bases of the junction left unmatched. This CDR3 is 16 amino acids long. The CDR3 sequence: CAWSAQPGQGTYEQYF. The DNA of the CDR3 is TGTGCCTGGAGTGCCCAACCGGGACAGGGGACCTACGAGCAGTACTTC. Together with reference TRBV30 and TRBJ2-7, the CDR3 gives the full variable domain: SQTIHQWPATLVQPVGSPLSLECTVEGTSNPNLYWYRQAAGRGLQLLFYSVGIGQISSEVPQNLSASRPQDRQFILSSKKLLLSDSGFYLCAWSAQPGQGTYEQYFGPGTRLTVT.

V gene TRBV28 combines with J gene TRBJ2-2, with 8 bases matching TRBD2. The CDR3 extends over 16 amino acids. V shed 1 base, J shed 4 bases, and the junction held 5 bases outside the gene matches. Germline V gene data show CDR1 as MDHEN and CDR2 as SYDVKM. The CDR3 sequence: CASSLSGGPVTGELFF. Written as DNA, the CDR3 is TGTGCCAGCAGTTTATCGGGAGGGCCTGTCACCGGGGAGCTGTTTTTT.

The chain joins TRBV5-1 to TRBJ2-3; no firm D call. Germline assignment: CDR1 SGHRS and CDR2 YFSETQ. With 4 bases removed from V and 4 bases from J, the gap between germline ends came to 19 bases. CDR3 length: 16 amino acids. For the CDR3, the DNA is TGCGCCAGCAGCGGGGTTAACCTAGGTGCGGCAGATACGCAGTATTTT. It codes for CASSGVNLGAADTQYF.

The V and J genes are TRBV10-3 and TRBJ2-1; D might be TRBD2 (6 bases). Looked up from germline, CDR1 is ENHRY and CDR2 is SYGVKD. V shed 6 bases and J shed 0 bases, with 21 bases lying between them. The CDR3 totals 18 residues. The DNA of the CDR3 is TGTGCCATCAGATTCGGCGCGGGGTCGGGTGTCTCCTACAATGAGCAGTTCTTC. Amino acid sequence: CAIRFGAGSGVSYNEQFF.

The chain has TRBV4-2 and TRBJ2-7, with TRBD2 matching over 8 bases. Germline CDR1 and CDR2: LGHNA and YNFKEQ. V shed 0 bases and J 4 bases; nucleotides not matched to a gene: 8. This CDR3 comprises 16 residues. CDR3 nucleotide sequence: TGTGCCAGCAGCCAAGAAAGGGCTAGCGGGCAGTACGAGCAGTACTTC. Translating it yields CASSQERASGQYEQYF.

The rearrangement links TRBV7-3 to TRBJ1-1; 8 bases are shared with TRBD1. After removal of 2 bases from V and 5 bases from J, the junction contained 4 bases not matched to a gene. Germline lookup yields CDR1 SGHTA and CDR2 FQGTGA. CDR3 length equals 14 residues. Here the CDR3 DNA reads TGTGCCAGCAGCTTAGGACAGGGCCTAACTGAAGCTTTCTTT. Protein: CASSLGQGLTEAFF.

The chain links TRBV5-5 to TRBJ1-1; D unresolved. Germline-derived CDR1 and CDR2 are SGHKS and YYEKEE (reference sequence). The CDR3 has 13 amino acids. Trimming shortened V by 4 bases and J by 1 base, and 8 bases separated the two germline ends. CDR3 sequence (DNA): TGTGCCAGCAGCAAAGGCGAGAACACTGAAGCTTTCTTT. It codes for CASSKGENTEAFF.

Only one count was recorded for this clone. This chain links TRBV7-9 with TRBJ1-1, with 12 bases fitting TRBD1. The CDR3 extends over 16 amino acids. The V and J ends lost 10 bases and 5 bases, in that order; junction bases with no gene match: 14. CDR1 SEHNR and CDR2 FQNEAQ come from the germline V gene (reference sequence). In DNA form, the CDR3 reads TGTGCCACCTCGGGACAGGGGGCGGGAATAGCGACTGAAGCTTTCTTT. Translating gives CATSGQGAGIATEAFF.

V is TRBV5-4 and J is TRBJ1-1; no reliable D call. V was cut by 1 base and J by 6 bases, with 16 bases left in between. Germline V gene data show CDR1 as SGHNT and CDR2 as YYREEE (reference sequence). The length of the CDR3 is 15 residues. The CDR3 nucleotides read TGTGCCAGCAGCTTGCAAGTCGGGTCTGTCGCTGAAGCTTTCTTT. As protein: CASSLQVGSVAEAFF.

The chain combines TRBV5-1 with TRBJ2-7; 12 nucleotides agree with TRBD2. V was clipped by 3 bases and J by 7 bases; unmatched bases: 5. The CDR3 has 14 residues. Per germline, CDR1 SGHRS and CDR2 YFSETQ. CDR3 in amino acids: CASSSSGRAGEQYF. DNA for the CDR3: TGCGCCAGCAGCTCTAGCGGGAGGGCGGGGGAGCAGTACTTC.

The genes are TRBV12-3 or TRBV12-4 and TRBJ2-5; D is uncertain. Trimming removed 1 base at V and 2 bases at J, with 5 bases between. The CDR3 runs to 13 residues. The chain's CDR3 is CASSLGRQETQYF. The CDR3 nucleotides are TGTGCCAGCAGTTTAGGCAGACAAGAGACCCAGTACTTC.

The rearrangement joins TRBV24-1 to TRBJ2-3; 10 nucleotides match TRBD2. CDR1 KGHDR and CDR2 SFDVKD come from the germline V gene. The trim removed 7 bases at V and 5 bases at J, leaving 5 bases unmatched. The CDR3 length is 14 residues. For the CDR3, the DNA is TGTGCCACCAGGGGCGTAGCGGGAGGAGATACGCAGTATTTT. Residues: CATRGVAGGDTQYF.

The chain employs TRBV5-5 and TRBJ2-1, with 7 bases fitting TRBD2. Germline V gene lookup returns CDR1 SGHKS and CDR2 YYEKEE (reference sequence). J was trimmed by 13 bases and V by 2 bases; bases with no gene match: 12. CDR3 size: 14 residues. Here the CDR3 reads CASSLGGSGIEQFF. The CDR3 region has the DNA TGTGCCAGCAGCTTAGGAGGGAGCGGGATAGAACAGTTCTTC.

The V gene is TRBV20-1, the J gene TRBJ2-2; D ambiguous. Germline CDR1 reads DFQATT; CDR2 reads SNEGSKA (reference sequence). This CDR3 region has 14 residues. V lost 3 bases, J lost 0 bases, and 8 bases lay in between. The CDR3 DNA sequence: TGCAGTGCTAGTCCCATCGCGAACACCGGGGAGCTGTTTTTT. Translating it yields CSASPIANTGELFF.

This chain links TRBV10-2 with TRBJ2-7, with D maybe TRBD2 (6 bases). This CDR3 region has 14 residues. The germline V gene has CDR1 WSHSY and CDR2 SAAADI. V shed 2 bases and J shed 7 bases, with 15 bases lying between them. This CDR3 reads CASSEVSGRGEQYF. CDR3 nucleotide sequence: TGCGCCAGCAGTGAGGTTAGCGGTAGAGGGGAGCAGTACTTC.

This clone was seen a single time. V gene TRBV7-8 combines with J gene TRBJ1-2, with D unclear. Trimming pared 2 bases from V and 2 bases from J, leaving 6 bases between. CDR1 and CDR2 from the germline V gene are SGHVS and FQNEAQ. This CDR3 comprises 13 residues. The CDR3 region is CASSLKRNYGYTF. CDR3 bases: TGTGCCAGCAGCTTAAAGAGAAACTATGGCTACACCTTC. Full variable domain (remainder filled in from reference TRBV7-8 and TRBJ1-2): GAGVSQSPRYKVAKRGQDVALRCDPISGHVSLFWYQQALGQGPEFLTYFQNEAQLDKSGLPSDRFFAERPEGSVSTLKIQRTQQEDSAVYLCASSLKRNYGYTFGSGTRLTVV.

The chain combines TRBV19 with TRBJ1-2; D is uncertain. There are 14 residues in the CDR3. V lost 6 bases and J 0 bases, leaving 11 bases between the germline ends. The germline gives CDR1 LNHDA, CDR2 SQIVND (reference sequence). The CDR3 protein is CASRLTATNYGYTF. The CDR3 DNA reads TGTGCCAGTAGACTGACCGCTACTAACTATGGCTACACCTTC.

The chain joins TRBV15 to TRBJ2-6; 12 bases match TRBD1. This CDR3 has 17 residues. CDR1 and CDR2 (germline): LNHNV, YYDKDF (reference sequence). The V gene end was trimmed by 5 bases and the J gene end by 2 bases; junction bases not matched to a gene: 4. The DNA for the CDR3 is TGTGCCACCAGCCAGGGACAGGGGGCCCCTGGGGCCAACGTCCTGACTTTC. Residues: CATSQGQGAPGANVLTF.

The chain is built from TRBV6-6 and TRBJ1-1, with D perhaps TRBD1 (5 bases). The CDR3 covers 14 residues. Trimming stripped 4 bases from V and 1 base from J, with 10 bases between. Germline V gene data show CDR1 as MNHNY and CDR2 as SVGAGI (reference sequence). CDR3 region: CASSSQGKNTEAFF. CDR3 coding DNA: TGTGCCAGCAGTTCCCAGGGTAAGAACACTGAAGCTTTCTTT.

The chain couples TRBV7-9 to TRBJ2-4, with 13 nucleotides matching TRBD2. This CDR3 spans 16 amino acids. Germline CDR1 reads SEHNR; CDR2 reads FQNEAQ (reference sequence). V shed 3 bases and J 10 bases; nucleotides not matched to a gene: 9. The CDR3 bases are TGTGCCAGCAGCTTCCCAGGGGGACTAGCGGGATCTATTCAGTACTTC. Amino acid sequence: CASSFPGGLAGSIQYF.

Here the CDR3 reads CASSPPGPSTDTQYF. As DNA, the CDR3 is TGTGCCAGCTCACCACCGGGGCCTAGCACAGATACGCAGTATTTT. This chain joins TRBV18 and TRBJ2-3; TRBD1 is a possible D gene (5 bases). Looked up from germline, CDR1 is KGHSH and CDR2 is LQKENI. V lost 0 bases, J lost 0 bases, and 7 bases lay in between. CDR3 size: 15 residues.

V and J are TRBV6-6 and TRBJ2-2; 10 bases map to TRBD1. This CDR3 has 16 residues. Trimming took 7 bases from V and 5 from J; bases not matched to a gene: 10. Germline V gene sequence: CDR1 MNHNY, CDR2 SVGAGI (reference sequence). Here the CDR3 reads CASNPRDRGRTGELFF. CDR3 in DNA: TGTGCCAGCAATCCCCGGGACAGGGGTAGGACCGGGGAGCTGTTTTTT.

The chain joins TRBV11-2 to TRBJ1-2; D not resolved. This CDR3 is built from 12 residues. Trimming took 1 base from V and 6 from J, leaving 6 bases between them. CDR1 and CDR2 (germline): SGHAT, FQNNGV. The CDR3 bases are TGTGCCAGCAGCTTAGGACTGAATGGCTACACCTTC. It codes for CASSLGLNGYTF.

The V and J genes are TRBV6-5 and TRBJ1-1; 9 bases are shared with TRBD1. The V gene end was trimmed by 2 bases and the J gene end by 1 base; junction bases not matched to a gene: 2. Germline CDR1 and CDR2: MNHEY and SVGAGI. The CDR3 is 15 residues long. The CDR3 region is CASSYRDRENTEAFF. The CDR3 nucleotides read TGTGCCAGCAGTTACCGGGACAGGGAGAACACTGAAGCTTTCTTT.